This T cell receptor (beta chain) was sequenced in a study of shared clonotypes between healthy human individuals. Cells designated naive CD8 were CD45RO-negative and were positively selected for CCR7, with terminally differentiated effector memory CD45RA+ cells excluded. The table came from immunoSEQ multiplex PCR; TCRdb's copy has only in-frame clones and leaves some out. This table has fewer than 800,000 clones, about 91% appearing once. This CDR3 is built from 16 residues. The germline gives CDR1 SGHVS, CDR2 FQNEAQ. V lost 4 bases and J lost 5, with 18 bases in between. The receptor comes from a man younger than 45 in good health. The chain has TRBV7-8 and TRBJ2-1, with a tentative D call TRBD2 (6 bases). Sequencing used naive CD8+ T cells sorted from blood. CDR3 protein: CASSSTGTTGDNEQFF. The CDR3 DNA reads TGTGCCAGCAGCTCTACCGGGACCACGGGGGACAATGAGCAGTTCTTC.